The 13 T cell receptor beta chains given below trace back to one sample, sequenced in a study of T cells in Graves' hyperthyroidism and ophthalmopathy. Template material for amplifying TCR beta CDR3 regions consisted of RNA transcripts. First-round RT-PCR with HTBI primers amplified the TCR CDR3 region. TCRdb fed the multiplex PCR reads into MiXCR, producing one record per CDR3 protein. The sample holds around 300,000 distinct CDR3 sequences, roughly 13% seen once. The specimen was blood. The source of these receptors is a woman aged 40 to 50 with Graves' hyperthyroidism.

This clonotype was counted at least ten times. The rearrangement links TRBV12-3 or TRBV12-4 to TRBJ2-2; TRBD1 matches at 11 bases. The CDR3 consists of 15 residues. Germline trimming cut 5 bases from V and 4 bases from J; bases unmatched to any gene: 3. The CDR3 nucleotides are TGTGCCAGCAGTCGCGGGACAGGGGGCACCGGGGAGCTGTTTTTT. Translating it yields CASSRGTGGTGELFF.

This clonotype has ten or more counts. The chain combines TRBV2 with TRBJ1-2, with TRBD1 as a possible D gene (6 bases). The V and J ends lost 6 bases and 4 bases respectively, with 15 bases between them. CDR1 and CDR2 from the germline V gene are SNHLY and FYNNEI. The CDR3 is 14 residues long. The CDR3 region has the DNA TGTGCCAGCAGACCCAGACAGGATGTCTATGGCTACACCTTC. As protein: CASRPRQDVYGYTF.

The J gene is TRBJ2-1, the V gene TRBV5-1, with D unclear. CDR1 and CDR2 (germline): SGHRS, YFSETQ. V lost 1 base and J 4 bases, leaving 12 bases between the germline ends. The CDR3 has 15 residues. In DNA, the CDR3 is TGCGCCAGCAGCTTGTTTAGGTTTCAGTACAATGAGCAGTTCTTC. This gives the protein CASSLFRFQYNEQFF.

This clonotype occurred many times. The genes are TRBV2 and TRBJ2-1; D assignment may be TRBD1 or TRBD2 (6 bases each). V dropped 2 bases and J dropped 7 bases, with 9 bases sitting between them. The CDR3 is 13 residues long. Germline CDR1 SNHLY, CDR2 FYNNEI. The CDR3 here is CASSERGRNEQFF. CDR3 DNA sequence: TGTGCCAGCAGTGAACGGGGGCGGAATGAGCAGTTCTTC.

The CDR3 loop reads CSADIAGGPKGSADTQYF. CDR3 sequence (DNA): TGCAGTGCTGATATAGCGGGAGGGCCTAAAGGGTCAGCAGATACGCAGTATTTT. The chain links TRBV20-1 to TRBJ2-3; 11 bases align to TRBD2. Unmatched junction bases numbered 17, after V lost 5 bases and J lost 4 bases. Looked up from germline, CDR1 is DFQATT and CDR2 is SNEGSKA (reference sequence). This CDR3 has 18 residues.

In this sample, this clonotype turned up many times. The chain recombines TRBV6-1 with TRBJ1-1; no reliable D call. The CDR3 totals 14 residues. V was pared by 6 bases and J by 3 bases, with 14 bases between. Germline V gene sequence: CDR1 MNHNS, CDR2 SASEGT. CDR3 residues: CASRPLGDDTEAFF. The CDR3 DNA reads as TGTGCCAGCAGGCCGCTCGGGGATGACACTGAAGCTTTCTTT.

This clonotype was seen ten or more times. The chain combines TRBV7-9 with TRBJ2-5, with a weak D call TRBD2 (5 bases). Trimming removed 4 bases from V and 5 bases from J, with 8 bases in between. Germline lookup yields CDR1 SEHNR and CDR2 FQNEAQ (reference sequence). The CDR3 covers 12 residues. This chain's CDR3 is CASSSGWETQYF. CDR3 nucleotides: TGTGCCAGCAGCTCGGGGTGGGAGACCCAGTACTTC.

The V call is TRBV4-1, the J call TRBJ2-1, with D unresolved. Trimming took 5 bases from V and 8 from J, leaving 10 bases between them. The germline V gene encodes CDR1 MGHRA and CDR2 YSYEKL. This CDR3 contains 12 residues. CDR3 residues: CASSGVTDEQFF. The CDR3 DNA is TGCGCCAGCAGCGGTGTCACCGATGAGCAGTTCTTC.

This clonotype has ten or more counts. V usage is TRBV2 and J usage is TRBJ2-1; 7 bases map to TRBD2. This CDR3 has 15 amino acids. J lost 7 bases, V lost 6 bases, and 12 bases had no gene match. CDR1 and CDR2 from the germline V gene are SNHLY and FYNNEI. CDR3 DNA: TGTGCCAGCAGCAAAGGCGGGGGAAGGAGAAATGAGCAGTTCTTC. It yields the protein CASSKGGGRRNEQFF.

The sample holds a few counts of this clonotype. This clone may be a read error of a much larger clone one base away. V is TRBV10-3 and J is TRBJ1-2; TRBD1 might be the D (5 bases). The CDR3 is made up of 13 amino acids. The germline V gene encodes CDR1 ENHRY and CDR2 SYGVKD. The CDR3 sequence is CAFSEPGLYGYTF. Written as DNA, the CDR3 is TGTGCCTTCAGTGAGCCGGGACTTTATGGCTACACCTTC.

This clonotype was counted a single time. The chain couples TRBV6-1 to TRBJ2-7; 9 bases map to TRBD2. The length of the CDR3 is 15 residues. After removal of 8 bases from V and 6 bases from J, the junction contained 14 bases not matched to a gene. Germline CDR1 is MNHNS and CDR2 is SASEGT. DNA of the CDR3: TGTGCCAGCTCCCCTCCGGGACTAGCTCGCTCCGAGCAGTACTTC. Translating gives CASSPPGLARSEQYF.

At least ten counts were recorded for this clonotype. V usage is TRBV3-1 and J usage is TRBJ2-7, with 7 bases fitting TRBD1. Unmatched junction bases numbered 13, after V lost 2 bases and J lost 3 bases. Germline V gives CDR1 LGHDT, CDR2 YNNKEL (reference sequence). The CDR3 extends over 17 amino acids. CDR3 coding DNA: TGTGCCAGCAGCCAAACTTTCGTGACAGGGCTCATCTACGAGCAGTACTTC. Its translation is CASSQTFVTGLIYEQYF.

This clonotype was recorded many times. The CDR3 coding sequence is TGCAGCGTTTCCACCTCTCAGACTAGCGGGAGTAATGAGCAGTTCTTC. Translating gives CSVSTSQTSGSNEQFF. The chain couples TRBV29-1 to TRBJ2-1; 12 bases fit TRBD2. This CDR3 spans 16 amino acids. The germline V gene encodes CDR1 SQVTM and CDR2 ANQGSEA. V was clipped by 5 bases and J by 7 bases; unmatched bases: 12.